The next 26 T cell receptor beta chains were all read from a single sample in a study of cytomegalovirus exposure and HLA in healthy donors. The PCR contained 60 Vbeta and 13 Jbeta primers. Assay: immunoSEQ multiplex PCR; the TCRdb copy retains only in-frame clones and omits some. The data contain about 110,000 clones, 55% to 75% of them seen just once; the ten biggest clones take up approximately 3.9%. Sequenced sample: PBMCs. The receptors were gathered from a man aged 25-40 years in good health and CMV-seropositive.

This clone appeared a few times. The chain links TRBV15 to TRBJ2-1, with 9 bases fitting TRBD1. Trimming removed 4 bases from V and 4 bases from J; junction bases left unmatched: 11. Germline V gene sequence: CDR1 LNHNV, CDR2 YYDKDF (reference sequence). There are 17 residues in the CDR3. The CDR3 spells CATSIGVTTGGYNEQFF. For the CDR3, the DNA is TGTGCCACCAGCATTGGCGTAACGACAGGGGGGTACAATGAGCAGTTCTTC.

Written as DNA, the CDR3 is TGCGCCAGCAGTGAGTGGGGCCGGGGCTACACCTTC. This translates into CASSEWGRGYTF. The chain links TRBV10-2 to TRBJ1-2; D perhaps matches TRBD1 (5 bases). This CDR3 contains 12 residues. CDR1 WSHSY and CDR2 SAAADI come from the germline V gene. Trimming cost V 1 base and J 8 bases, with 8 bases left between them.

In this sample, this clone turned up a few times. V usage is TRBV4-1 and J usage is TRBJ2-3; TRBD2 matches 13 bases. Germline V gives CDR1 MGHRA, CDR2 YSYEKL. The CDR3 totals 16 residues. V lost 2 bases and J lost 5; bases outside the gene matches: 4. The CDR3 DNA reads as TGCGCCAGCAGCCAAACTAGCGGGGGGGCGGAAGATACGCAGTATTTT. Its translation is CASSQTSGGAEDTQYF.

This clone occurred a few times. The chain joins TRBV6-5 to TRBJ1-5; D is ambiguous. Germline V lookup: CDR1 MNHEY, CDR2 SVGAGI. This CDR3 has 13 amino acids. Trimming left V 8 bases short and J 2 bases short, with 10 bases between. CDR3 coding DNA: TGTGCCAGCCGGGGTGCGGGCAATCAGCCCCAGCATTTT. Amino acids: CASRGAGNQPQHF.

V is TRBV5-1 and J is TRBJ1-1; D remains unclear. Germline CDR1 reads SGHRS; CDR2 reads YFSETQ. This CDR3 comprises 12 residues. Trimming removed 5 bases at V and 2 bases at J, with 7 bases between. The CDR3 sequence: CASRQSNTEAFF. The CDR3, as DNA: TGCGCCAGCAGGCAGTCAAACACTGAAGCTTTCTTT.

The J gene is TRBJ1-1, the V gene TRBV2; D not certain. The CDR3 runs 16 residues. Trimming stripped 10 bases from V and 3 bases from J, with 24 bases between. Germline CDR1 SNHLY, CDR2 FYNNEI. CDR3 sequence (DNA): TGTGCCAAGACTGGCGGGCTTCGTTTGGGCGACACTGAAGCTTTCTTT. Residues: CAKTGGLRLGDTEAFF.

The genes are TRBV7-2 and TRBJ1-5; D remains ambiguous. V lost 5 bases and J lost 7, with 12 bases in between. CDR3 length: 13 residues. The germline gives CDR1 SGHTA, CDR2 FQGNSA. The CDR3 loop reads CASSPVGGQPQHF. CDR3 sequence (DNA): TGTGCCAGCAGCCCGGTGGGAGGACAGCCCCAGCATTTT.

The rearrangement joins TRBV5-6 to TRBJ2-5; no reliable D call. The tail of the sequence fits TRBJ2-7 better, so the J call may be wrong. Germline V gene sequence: CDR1 SGHDT, CDR2 YYEEEE. The CDR3 is made up of 13 amino acids. The CDR3 protein is CASSRGAPYEQYF. The CDR3 region has the DNA TGTGCCAGCTCACGTGGAGCCCCCTACGAGCAGTACTTC.

In this sample, this clone turned up a few times. This rearrangement joins TRBV5-4 to TRBJ2-3, with 9 bases aligning to TRBD2. With 0 bases clipped from V and 2 bases from J, the junction kept 7 bases outside the gene matches. Germline CDR1 SGHNT, CDR2 YYREEE (reference sequence). This CDR3 is 17 amino acids long. The CDR3 protein is CASSLAASGATTDTQYF. CDR3 DNA: TGTGCCAGCAGCTTGGCGGCTAGCGGGGCCACCACAGATACGCAGTATTTT.

The rearrangement joins TRBV7-2 to TRBJ1-2; D call uncertain. The V end lost 2 bases, the J end lost 6 bases, and 10 bases lay between the germline ends. The germline gives CDR1 SGHTA, CDR2 FQGNSA. The CDR3 consists of 13 residues. The CDR3: CASSLSREDGYTF. As DNA, the CDR3 is TGTGCCAGCAGCTTATCGAGGGAGGATGGCTACACCTTC.

This sequence joins TRBV9 and TRBJ2-1; 7 bases match TRBD2. The CDR3 runs to 15 residues. Germline V CDR1 and CDR2: SGDLS, YYNGEE. J lost 5 bases, V lost 3 bases, and 8 bases had no gene match. Written as DNA, the CDR3 is TGTGCCAGCAGCGATCGGGGGGTCTACAACAATGAGCAGTTCTTC. It yields the protein CASSDRGVYNNEQFF. Supplemented by reference TRBV9 and TRBJ2-1, the full variable domain reads DSGVTQTPKHLITATGQRVTLRCSPRSGDLSVYWYQQSLDQGLQFLIQYYNGEERAKGNILERFSAQQFPDLHSELNLSSLELGDSALYFCASSDRGVYNNEQFFGPGTRLTVL.

This clone was seen only a few times. This chain uses TRBV5-4 with TRBJ1-2, with TRBD1 matching 8 bases. V lost 4 bases, J lost 3 bases, and 8 bases stayed unmatched. Germline V gene data show CDR1 as SGHNT and CDR2 as YYREEE (reference sequence). The CDR3 extends over 15 amino acids. The CDR3 DNA sequence: TGTGCCAGCAGCGGCGACAGGGGCGAAGACTATGGCTACACCTTC. Encoded protein: CASSGDRGEDYGYTF.

A word on this clone: The junction does not match germline at one end; this may be a read error. This sample also contains other DNA sequences that code for the same CDR3. The CDR3 spells CASSLTWINEQFF. CDR3 in DNA: TGCGCCAGCAGCTTGACTTGGATCAATGAGCAGTTCTTC. The V call is TRBV7-8, the J call TRBJ2-1; D not certain. This CDR3 is 13 amino acids long. CDR1 and CDR2 (germline): SGHVS, FQNEAQ.

This chain joins TRBV29-1 and TRBJ1-5; D may be TRBD1 (5 bases). This CDR3 contains 14 residues. V was trimmed by 5 bases and J by 2 bases, leaving 13 bases between them. Germline V CDR1 and CDR2: SQVTM, ANQGSEA. Written as DNA, the CDR3 is TGCAGCGTTACAGGAGGGGCCGGCAATCAGCCCCAGCATTTT. As protein: CSVTGGAGNQPQHF.

The V call is TRBV5-6, the J call TRBJ1-2; maybe TRBD1 (6 bases). Trimming cost V 3 bases and J 2 bases, with 11 bases left between them. The CDR3 is 14 residues long. Germline CDR1 and CDR2: SGHDT and YYEEEE. CDR3 coding DNA: TGTGCCAGCAGCTCGACAGGCCCCAACTATGGCTACACCTTC. As protein: CASSSTGPNYGYTF.

The V gene is TRBV10-3, the J gene TRBJ1-3, with unresolved D. The CDR3 contains 11 residues. Germline V lookup: CDR1 ENHRY, CDR2 SYGVKD. V was trimmed by 6 bases and J by 8 bases, leaving 8 bases between them. The CDR3 DNA reads TGTGCCATCAGCTCGAGGGACACCATATATTTT. It yields the protein CAISSRDTIYF.

V and J are TRBV7-6 and TRBJ1-5; D gene unclear. The CDR3 spans 17 residues. Germline V gene sequence: CDR1 SGHVS, CDR2 FNYEAQ. The V end was cut by 5 bases, the J end by 0 bases, with 17 bases between. CDR3 in DNA: TGTGCCAGCAGCCCCGGGGAGACGGCCGATAGCAATCAGCCCCAGCATTTT. This gives the protein CASSPGETADSNQPQHF.

The sample holds a few counts of this clone. The chain has TRBV27 and TRBJ2-2; 8 positions agree with TRBD2. CDR3 length: 16 amino acids. The germline V gene has CDR1 MNHEY and CDR2 SMNVEV (reference sequence). Trimming took 4 bases from V and 5 from J; bases not matched to a gene: 9. CDR3 loop: CASSSLGGGPTGELFF. The CDR3 coding sequence is TGTGCCAGCAGTTCGCTCGGGGGGGGACCGACCGGGGAGCTGTTTTTT.

This clone came up a few times. The chain joins TRBV27 to TRBJ1-1; D is undetermined. Per germline, CDR1 MNHEY and CDR2 SMNVEV (reference sequence). Trimming took off 7 bases at V and 3 bases at J, with 9 bases between the two ends. The CDR3 has 12 amino acids. CDR3: CASKREDTEAFF. CDR3 in DNA: TGTGCCAGCAAGAGGGAGGACACTGAAGCTTTCTTT.

This clone was observed a handful of times. The chain has TRBV11-3 and TRBJ1-2; 7 bases fit TRBD1. Germline CDR1 is SGHNT and CDR2 is YENEEA. The CDR3 covers 15 residues. The trim removed 2 bases at V and 8 bases at J, leaving 11 bases unmatched. CDR3 residues: CASSLSRNTGEGYTF. DNA for the CDR3: TGTGCCAGCAGCTTAAGCCGTAATACAGGGGAAGGCTACACCTTC. The full variable domain, in which reference TRBV11-3 and TRBJ1-2 provide the parts outside the CDR3, is EAGVVQSPRYKIIEKKQPVAFWCNPISGHNTLYWYLQNLGQGPELLIRYENEEAVDDSQLPKDRFSAERLKGVDSTLKIQPAELGDSAVYLCASSLSRNTGEGYTFGSGTRLTVV.

This chain uses TRBV7-9 with TRBJ2-5; 9 bases map to TRBD2. This CDR3 is built from 15 residues. From germline, CDR1 is SEHNR and CDR2 FQNEAQ (reference sequence). J lost 5 bases, V lost 5 bases, and 9 bases had no gene match. CDR3 region: CASSTGLAGFETQYF. CDR3 nucleotide sequence: TGTGCCAGCAGCACGGGGCTAGCGGGGTTTGAGACCCAGTACTTC.

This clone showed up just a few times. CDR3 in amino acids: CASSLDRATDTQYF. The DNA for the CDR3 is TGTGCCAGCAGCTTAGACAGGGCCACAGATACGCAGTATTTT. The V call is TRBV7-2, the J call TRBJ2-3, with a possible D match to TRBD1 (6 bases). CDR3 size: 14 residues. Germline V lookup: CDR1 SGHTA, CDR2 FQGNSA. Trimming cost V 1 base and J 2 bases, with 7 bases left between them. Variable domain in full (rest from reference TRBV7-2 and TRBJ2-3): GAGVSQSPSNKVTEKGKDVELRCDPISGHTALYWYRQSLGQGLEFLIYFQGNSAPDKSGLPSDRFSAERTGGSVSTLTIQRTQQEDSAVYLCASSLDRATDTQYFGPGTRLTVL.

The rearrangement links TRBV4-1 to TRBJ1-5; a possible D gene is TRBD1 (6 bases). The CDR3 has 15 amino acids. V shed 0 bases and J shed 6 bases, with 12 bases lying between them. The V gene's germline CDR1 is MGHRA and CDR2 YSYEKL. The CDR3 region is CASSQDGQIGQPQHF. DNA of the CDR3: TGCGCCAGCAGCCAAGATGGACAGATTGGTCAGCCCCAGCATTTT.

The rearrangement uses TRBV5-6 and TRBJ2-7, with 9 bases that match TRBD1. CDR3 size: 13 residues. Trimming removed 5 bases from V and 5 bases from J; junction bases left unmatched: 5. Looked up from germline, CDR1 is SGHDT and CDR2 is YYEEEE. CDR3 loop: CASRGTGRDEQYF. In DNA form, the CDR3 reads TGTGCCAGCAGAGGGACAGGGCGCGACGAGCAGTACTTC.

The chain employs TRBV7-8 and TRBJ2-7, with 8 bases that match TRBD1. CDR1 and CDR2 (germline): SGHVS, FQNEAQ. This CDR3 comprises 12 residues. J gave up 7 bases and V 5 bases, and 4 bases lay outside the gene matches. Written as DNA, the CDR3 is TGTGCCAGCAGCCGGGACAGGAGGGAGCAGTACTTC. This sequence encodes CASSRDRREQYF.

V and J are TRBV5-4 and TRBJ1-2; D perhaps matches TRBD1 (5 bases). This CDR3 has 12 residues. V was shortened by 6 bases and J by 0 bases, with 6 bases between the two germline ends. The germline gives CDR1 SGHNT, CDR2 YYREEE (reference sequence). CDR3 amino acids: CASTGPNYGYTF. The CDR3 DNA is TGTGCCAGCACAGGGCCTAACTATGGCTACACCTTC.